Sequencing of this TCR beta chain was carried out in a study of T cells in Graves' hyperthyroidism and ophthalmopathy. Study overall: Staff took peripheral blood when the initial diagnosis was made, before any treatment began.

The TCR beta CDR3 regions underwent amplification using RNA transcripts as the source. First-round RT-PCR with HTBI primers amplified the TCR CDR3 region. One entry per CDR3 protein results from TCRdb running MiXCR on the multiplex PCR reads. The sample has around 600,000 distinct CDR3 sequences; around 13% are singletons. Uncontrolled infection, other autoimmune disease, pregnancy or lactation excluded patients. Details on this clonotype: Its antigen is unknown.

Study-level points and caveats: Blood also contained most expanded thyroid clonotypes above 0.001.

The trim removed 0 bases at V and 6 bases at J, leaving 1 base unmatched. The length of the CDR3 is 13 residues. The germline V gene has CDR1 SQVTM and CDR2 ANQGSEA. The genes are TRBV29-1 and TRBJ2-4; 8 bases are shared with TRBD1. The material sequenced was blood. The receptor was derived from a woman in her forties or fifties with Graves' ophthalmopathy. CDR3 region: CSVEDDRGNIQYF. Here the CDR3 DNA reads TGCAGCGTTGAAGACGACAGGGGAAACATTCAGTACTTC. The variable domain in full, with the rest retrieved from reference TRBV29-1 and TRBJ2-4, is SAVISQKPSRDICQRGTSLTIQCQVDSQVTMMFWYRQQPGQSLTLIATANQGSEATYESGFVIDKFPISRPNLTFSTLTVSNMSPEDSSIYLCSVEDDRGNIQYFGAGTRLSVL.